Reported below is one T cell receptor beta chain. The antigen remains undetermined. CDR3 length: 14 residues. Germline CDR1 and CDR2: MNHEY and SVGAGI. The V and J ends lost 6 bases and 3 bases, in that order; junction bases with no gene match: 6. The entry originates in a study of T cell responses to AZD1222 COVID-19 vaccine. Study-wide points: Distributed over spike, vaccine-associated CD4 TCRs predominated at 160-218 and 743-854. Regions left unmutated in variants are reportedly the target of nearly half of spike-specific TCRs. None of the repertoires were sampled until the peak T cell response had passed.

The protocol was immunoSEQ multiplex PCR, while the TCRdb copy is restricted to in-frame clones and leaves out a portion. The data contain approximately 150,000 clones, roughly 89% of them singletons. The sample here was peripheral blood, taken 28 days after the second dose of the MenACWY control vaccine. The chain links TRBV6-5 to TRBJ1-2; 8 bases line up with TRBD1. This TCR derives from an adult who received the MenACWY meningococcal vaccine as a control. This CDR3 is CASRSQGEDYGYTF. The CDR3 DNA follows: TGTGCCAGCAGGTCACAGGGGGAGGACTATGGCTACACCTTC.